What follows describes a single T cell receptor beta chain. Its antigen remains unidentified. Base qualities are not recorded, but no much larger clone differs from it by a single base. Library preparation employed PCR. For sequencing, an Illumina HiSeq 2500 was employed. To normalize quantification of the TCRbeta repertoire, the TCR libraries were built with molecular barcoding that relied on unique molecular identifiers. TCRdb redid the processing of the public reads, applying fastp at Q25 and MiXCR, and retained in-frame beta chains. Rows with one shared CDR3 protein collapse into an entry with the most common genes and DNA. Recorded for this sample are about 540,000 distinct CDR3 sequences; around 16% of them occurred a single time. The ten biggest clones cover over 3% of the sample. The data originate from a study of T-cell reconstitution after alpha-beta-depleted transplantation in children (dated by TCRdb to about 2016). With respect to the entire study: Using TCR repertoire profiling, the study quantitatively followed how T-cell immune reconstitution unfolded in children after TCRalphabeta/CD19-depleted allogeneic hematopoietic cell transplantation.

CDR1 and CDR2, looked up from the germline V gene, are SGHRS and YFSETQ. The CDR3 starts with the cysteine, ends with the phenylalanine, and has 14 residues. The only DNA kept is the CDR3, 42 bases in frame from the first base. Between the V and J ends, shortened by 4 bases and 3 bases respectively, the junction contains 11 bases. The receptor comes from a human donor who donated a stem cell graft to a child with acute lymphoblastic leukemia. The sample consisted of PBMCs from the stem cell graft donor, taken from the stem cell graft. The sequence links TRBV5-1 to TRBJ2-1, with no confidently assigned D gene. For the CDR3, the sequence is CASSLVYSYNEQFF. Here is the DNA: TGCGCCAGCAGCCTGGTGTACAGCTACAATGAGCAGTTCTTC.